The 13 T cell receptor beta chains presented below share a single source sample, sequenced in a study of cytomegalovirus exposure and HLA in healthy donors. The primer mix had 60 Vbeta and 13 Jbeta primers. Generated by immunoSEQ multiplex PCR, the TCRdb table keeps only in-frame clones and is missing some. This sample has over 150,000 clones, with around 78% found just once. The sample consisted of PBMCs. These TCRs come from a woman between 45 and 60 years old in good health and CMV-seropositive.

The chain combines TRBV7-2 with TRBJ2-1; 12 positions agree with TRBD2. The CDR3 is 16 residues long. V lost 1 base, J lost 4 bases, and 2 bases stayed unmatched. Germline V gives CDR1 SGHTA, CDR2 FQGNSA. CDR3 loop: CASSLDGLAGYNEQFF. DNA of the CDR3: TGTGCCAGCAGCTTAGACGGACTAGCGGGATACAATGAGCAGTTCTTC. Complete variable domain (other parts from reference TRBV7-2 and TRBJ2-1): GAGVSQSPSNKVTEKGKDVELRCDPISGHTALYWYRQSLGQGLEFLIYFQGNSAPDKSGLPSDRFSAERTGGSVSTLTIQRTQQEDSAVYLCASSLDGLAGYNEQFFGPGTRLTVL.

The chain combines TRBV5-4 with TRBJ2-6, with TRBD1 matching 9 bases. V shed 3 bases and J 6 bases; nucleotides not matched to a gene: 10. This CDR3 spans 17 amino acids. CDR1 SGHNT and CDR2 YYREEE come from the germline V gene (reference sequence). CDR3 protein: CASSSPTGDRAANVLTF. CDR3 coding DNA: TGTGCCAGCAGCTCTCCCACCGGGGACAGGGCGGCCAACGTCCTGACTTTC.

The chain has TRBV28 and TRBJ1-2, with 11 bases fitting TRBD1. Germline CDR1 and CDR2: MDHEN and SYDVKM. This CDR3 is built from 16 residues. V was pared by 2 bases and J by 7 bases, with 9 bases of the junction left unmatched. CDR3 coding DNA: TGTGCCAGCAGTTTACCTCCACCGGGACAGGGGGGTGGCTACACCTTC. This codes for CASSLPPPGQGGGYTF.

The CDR3 region has the DNA TGTGCCAGCTCAACGACTATAGCAGATACGCAGTATTTT. Amino acids: CASSTTIADTQYF. The chain links TRBV18 to TRBJ2-3; possible D gene TRBD2, 5 bases. The ends were cut back, 5 bases at V and 4 bases at J, with 10 bases in the middle. The CDR3 is made up of 13 amino acids. Germline-derived CDR1 and CDR2 are KGHSH and LQKENI.

The gene calls are TRBV9 and TRBJ1-2; D unclear. The germline CDR1 and CDR2 sequences are SGDLS and YYNGEE. This CDR3 has 12 amino acids. Deletions cut 2 bases from V and 6 bases from J, with 8 bases between. CDR3 bases: TGTGCCAGCAGCGTCGACGGGGATGGCTACACCTTC. It translates to CASSVDGDGYTF.

V and J are TRBV5-1 and TRBJ1-1; D is possibly TRBD1 (6 bases). This CDR3 region has 13 residues. CDR1 SGHRS and CDR2 YFSETQ come from the germline V gene. The V gene lost 5 bases and the J gene lost 1 base, with 9 bases spanning the gap. This CDR3 reads CASRGGENTEAFF. The CDR3 DNA follows: TGCGCCAGCAGAGGGGGGGAGAACACTGAAGCTTTCTTT.

J is TRBJ2-1 and V is TRBV19; 7 bases map to TRBD2. The CDR3 length is 15 residues. Germline loops: CDR1 LNHDA, CDR2 SQIVND (reference sequence). The trim removed 5 bases at V and 7 bases at J, leaving 11 bases unmatched. DNA of the CDR3: TGTGCCAGTAGTCGGAAGGGCAGGGAGGGTAATGAGCAGTTCTTC. Protein sequence: CASSRKGREGNEQFF.

This chain joins TRBV6-6 and TRBJ1-6, with D hard to call. CDR3 length: 15 residues. The V gene's germline CDR1 is MNHNY and CDR2 SVGAGI (reference sequence). Trimming stripped 6 bases from V and 0 bases from J, with 9 bases between. The CDR3 sequence is CASSPESSYNSPLHF. The CDR3 DNA is TGTGCCAGCAGCCCGGAGAGCTCCTATAATTCACCCCTCCACTTT.

The chain employs TRBV5-4 and TRBJ1-4; 8 nucleotides agree with TRBD1. The CDR3 runs to 15 residues. Per the germline V gene, CDR1 is SGHNT and CDR2 is YYREEE (reference sequence). V shed 1 base and J 5 bases; nucleotides not matched to a gene: 4. CDR3 loop: CASSLRTGGNEKLFF. In DNA form, the CDR3 reads TGTGCCAGCAGCTTGCGTACAGGGGGGAATGAAAAACTGTTTTTT.

Details on this clone: The same CDR3 arises from other DNA sequences in this sample as well. The V call is TRBV6-5, the J call TRBJ2-7; TRBD1 matches at 9 bases. V was clipped by 6 bases and J by 4 bases; unmatched bases: 7. Germline assignment: CDR1 MNHEY and CDR2 SVGAGI. This CDR3 comprises 14 residues. The CDR3 here is CASSPGTGRYEQYF. DNA of the CDR3: TGTGCCAGCAGCCCAGGGACAGGGCGGTACGAGCAGTACTTC.

The J gene is TRBJ2-1, the V gene TRBV19, with D possibly matching TRBD2 (6 bases). From germline, CDR1 is LNHDA and CDR2 SQIVND (reference sequence). CDR3 size: 16 residues. Trimming removed 4 bases at V and 0 bases at J, with 13 bases between. The CDR3 bases are TGTGCCAGTAGTAGTGGAGGGGTTAACTCCTACAATGAGCAGTTCTTC. Translation gives CASSSGGVNSYNEQFF. Complete variable domain (other parts from reference TRBV19 and TRBJ2-1): DGGITQSPKYLFRKEGQNVTLSCEQNLNHDAMYWYRQDPGQGLRLIYYSQIVNDFQKGDIAEGYSVSREKKESFPLTVTSAQKNPTAFYLCASSSGGVNSYNEQFFGPGTRLTVL.

The V call is TRBV15, the J call TRBJ1-1; perhaps TRBD1 as D (5 bases). Trimming cost V 0 bases and J 6 bases, with 8 bases left between them. CDR3 size: 13 residues. Germline V CDR1 and CDR2: LNHNV, YYDKDF (reference sequence). CDR3 protein: CATSRDREAEAFF. The CDR3, as DNA: TGTGCCACCAGCAGAGACAGGGAAGCTGAAGCTTTCTTT.

The CDR3 region is CASSGTGLTEAFF. The CDR3, as DNA: TGTGCCAGCAGTGGGACAGGGCTCACTGAAGCTTTCTTT. This rearrangement joins TRBV6-1 to TRBJ1-1, with 8 bases aligning to TRBD1. CDR1 is MNHNS and CDR2 is SASEGT in the germline V gene. After removal of 4 bases from V and 4 bases from J, the junction contained 2 bases not matched to a gene. This CDR3 is built from 13 residues.